The present TCR beta chain was sequenced within a study of OX40 agonist ivuxolimab in advanced cancers. V was pared by 2 bases and J by 8 bases, with 6 bases between. Per germline, CDR1 MDHEN and CDR2 SYDVKM. This CDR3 is 11 amino acids long. This table comes from immunoSEQ multiplex PCR, and its TCRdb copy is limited to in-frame clones, with some not included. This table has 65,000 to 85,000 clones, 85% appearing once. V and J are TRBV28 and TRBJ1-2; no clear D. The sample was CD4+ or CD8+ T cells sorted from blood, taken in a trial of the OX40 agonist ivuxolimab. The origin of this receptor is an adult with an advanced solid tumor such as melanoma, head and neck, liver or kidney cancer. DNA for the CDR3: TGTGCCAGCAGTTTAATTGGGGGCTACACCTTC. This sequence encodes CASSLIGGYTF.